These 30 T cell receptor beta chains originate from one sample sequenced in a study of blood T cell repertoires in COVID-19 (dated by TCRdb to between 2020 and 2021). Receptors were amplified or captured by the immunoSEQ multiplex PCR assay. Entries here come from immuneACCESS through TCRdb and include only in-frame sequences with V and J called. Some clones fail to appear in such tables; in the studies checked, an unresolved V gene covers under half of the shortfall, and the cause of the remainder is unknown. A total of some 310,000 clones appear in this sample, roughly 84% of them only once. 1% of the sample belongs to the ten largest clones. Sequenced sample: peripheral blood. Receptors originate from a man between 45 and 60 years old with active or convalescent COVID-19.

The chain uses TRBV19 and TRBJ1-5, with D maybe TRBD1 (6 bases). The CDR3 runs 14 residues. Trimming took 6 bases from V and 7 from J, leaving 16 bases between them. The germline CDR1 and CDR2 sequences are LNHDA and SQIVND (reference sequence). CDR3 in amino acids: CASSLTGKNQPQHF. The DNA of the CDR3 is TGTGCCAGTAGCTTGACAGGCAAAAACCAGCCCCAGCATTTT.

This chain connects TRBV6-5 to TRBJ1-4; D perhaps matches TRBD1 (5 bases). The ends were cut back, 0 bases at V and 5 bases at J, with 13 bases in the middle. This CDR3 comprises 16 residues. Germline-derived CDR1 and CDR2 are MNHEY and SVGAGI. The CDR3 sequence is CASSYSLTGANEKLFF. The CDR3 nucleotides are TGTGCCAGCAGTTACTCTTTAACAGGTGCAAATGAAAAACTGTTTTTT.

This sequence joins TRBV5-1 and TRBJ1-1; tentatively, D is TRBD1 (6 bases). The V end was cut by 0 bases, the J end by 4 bases, with 10 bases between. This CDR3 is built from 14 residues. The germline CDR1 and CDR2 sequences are SGHRS and YFSETQ. The CDR3 protein is CASSLGQASTEAFF. In nucleotides, the CDR3 is TGCGCCAGCAGCTTGGGACAGGCAAGCACTGAAGCTTTCTTT.

V usage is TRBV2 and J usage is TRBJ2-6, with TRBD2 as a possible D gene (5 bases). The CDR3 runs to 15 residues. Trimming pared 7 bases from V and 1 base from J, leaving 11 bases between. Germline CDR1 reads SNHLY; CDR2 reads FYNNEI. CDR3 amino acids: CASNPGLSGANVLTF. For the CDR3, the DNA is TGTGCCAGCAATCCGGGATTGTCTGGGGCCAACGTCCTGACTTTC.

The rearrangement joins TRBV12-3 or TRBV12-4 to TRBJ2-1; weak D call: TRBD1 (6 bases). The V end was cut by 4 bases, the J end by 7 bases, with 8 bases between. The CDR3 totals 12 residues. For the CDR3, the DNA is TGTGCCAGCAGTTACAGGGTGAATGAGCAGTTCTTC. The encoded protein is CASSYRVNEQFF.

This chain links TRBV12-3 or TRBV12-4 with TRBJ1-1; a possible D gene is TRBD1 (5 bases). The CDR3 covers 13 residues. Trimming pared 6 bases from V and 5 bases from J, leaving 13 bases between. Here the CDR3 reads CASRKQVFTEAFF. The DNA of the CDR3 is TGTGCCAGCAGGAAACAGGTTTTTACTGAAGCTTTCTTT.

The chain recombines TRBV7-8 with TRBJ1-5, with D unclear. Trimming left V 1 base short and J 3 bases short, with 13 bases between. This CDR3 is 16 amino acids long. Germline CDR1 is SGHVS and CDR2 is FQNEAQ. The CDR3 DNA reads as TGTGCCAGCAGCTTAGAAAGTGGGCTACTCAATCAGCCCCAGCATTTT. As protein: CASSLESGLLNQPQHF.

This CDR3 is CAISDSNRGQGSPLHF. The CDR3 DNA sequence: TGTGCCATCAGTGATAGTAACAGGGGGCAAGGTTCACCCCTCCACTTT. The chain carries TRBV10-3 and TRBJ1-6, with TRBD1 matching 9 bases. This CDR3 has 16 amino acids. The junction had 9 bases not matched to a gene; V was cut back by 3 bases and J by 9 bases. Per germline, CDR1 ENHRY and CDR2 SYGVKD.

The rearrangement joins TRBV30 to TRBJ1-5, with unresolved D. The germline gives CDR1 GTSNPN, CDR2 SVGIG (reference sequence). This CDR3 spans 14 amino acids. V was clipped by 1 base and J by 6 bases, with 13 bases between them. The CDR3 nucleotides read TGTGCCTGGAGTGCCCGGGGTTCTGTTCAGCCCCAGCATTTT. It codes for CAWSARGSVQPQHF.

Written as DNA, the CDR3 is TGTGCCAGCAGCTTAGAGCTAATGCAGGGCGGGGAGCTGTTTTTT. Translating it yields CASSLELMQGGELFF. The rearrangement links TRBV7-2 to TRBJ2-2, with TRBD1 as a possible D gene (5 bases). The CDR3 is 15 amino acids. Trimming took 1 base from V and 7 from J, leaving 13 bases between them. Germline CDR1 and CDR2: SGHTA and FQGNSA.

The J gene is TRBJ1-5, the V gene TRBV7-9; D is undetermined. The germline V gene encodes CDR1 SEHNR and CDR2 FQNEAQ (reference sequence). V gave up 2 bases and J gave up 7 bases, with 12 bases separating them. This CDR3 has 14 amino acids. CDR3 in amino acids: CASSLLGSGQPQHF. The CDR3 bases are TGTGCCAGCAGCTTACTAGGTTCGGGGCAGCCCCAGCATTTT.

The sample holds one count of this clone. V usage is TRBV7-2 and J usage is TRBJ1-4; TRBD1 matches at 9 bases. With 5 bases clipped from V and 7 bases from J, the junction kept 8 bases outside the gene matches. The CDR3 loop spans 15 amino acids. Per the germline V gene, CDR1 is SGHTA and CDR2 is FQGNSA. The CDR3 DNA is TGTGCCAGCAGCAGCCCCCCGGGACAGGGTGAAAAACTGTTTTTT. It translates to CASSSPPGQGEKLFF.

The chain combines TRBV4-2 with TRBJ2-4; tentative D call: TRBD2 (6 bases). V lost 0 bases, J lost 1 base, and 7 bases lay in between. Germline lookup yields CDR1 LGHNA and CDR2 YNFKEQ. The CDR3 totals 15 residues. CDR3 loop: CASSQDLAAKNIQYF. CDR3 DNA sequence: TGTGCCAGCAGCCAAGATCTAGCGGCCAAAAACATTCAGTACTTC.

The gene calls are TRBV7-9 and TRBJ2-1; D perhaps matches TRBD2 (5 bases). This CDR3 region has 14 residues. V lost 3 bases, J lost 9 bases, and 15 bases lay in between. CDR1 SEHNR and CDR2 FQNEAQ come from the germline V gene (reference sequence). CDR3 residues: CASSFRGVGSEQFF. CDR3 sequence (DNA): TGTGCCAGCAGCTTCCGGGGAGTCGGTAGTGAGCAGTTCTTC. The full variable domain, with the rest looked up from reference TRBV7-9 and TRBJ2-1, is DTGVSQNPRHKITKRGQNVTFRCDPISEHNRLYWYRQTLGQGPEFLTYFQNEAQLEKSRLLSDRFSAERPKGSFSTLEIQRTEQGDSAMYLCASSFRGVGSEQFFGPGTRLTVL.

This clone was seen just once. The V call is TRBV2, the J call TRBJ2-5; D may be TRBD2 (5 bases). V gave up 7 bases and J gave up 1 base, with 16 bases separating them. Germline values: CDR1 SNHLY, CDR2 FYNNEI. The CDR3 contains 15 residues. Here the CDR3 DNA reads TGTGCCAGCAAGAGGAGGACGGGAATCCAAGAGACCCAGTACTTC. This gives the protein CASKRRTGIQETQYF.

The V call is TRBV28, the J call TRBJ1-2; 7 bases are shared with TRBD1. The V segment lost 7 bases and the J segment 3 bases; nucleotides outside the gene matches: 8. CDR3 length: 14 amino acids. Germline-derived CDR1 and CDR2 are MDHEN and SYDVKM. This CDR3 is CASTTGDGYYGYTF. In nucleotides, the CDR3 is TGTGCCAGCACCACAGGGGATGGCTACTATGGCTACACCTTC.

The V call is TRBV5-1, the J call TRBJ1-1; tentatively, D is TRBD1 (6 bases). Germline-derived CDR1 and CDR2 are SGHRS and YFSETQ. This CDR3 comprises 14 residues. Trimming took 2 bases from V and 2 from J, leaving 10 bases between them. The CDR3 region has the DNA TGCGCCAGCAGCTTAAAGGACAGAAACACTGAAGCTTTCTTT. Amino acids: CASSLKDRNTEAFF.

J is TRBJ1-1 and V is TRBV28; D may be TRBD1 (5 bases). Germline loops: CDR1 MDHEN, CDR2 SYDVKM. Trimming left V 5 bases short and J 0 bases short, with 10 bases between. The CDR3 sequence is 14 residues long. The CDR3 DNA sequence: TGTGCCAGCAGTCTCTACAGGTTGAACACTGAAGCTTTCTTT. Translated, it gives CASSLYRLNTEAFF.

The chain carries TRBV7-9 and TRBJ2-7; maybe TRBD1 (6 bases). CDR1 and CDR2 (germline): SEHNR, FQNEAQ (reference sequence). The length of the CDR3 is 14 residues. Trimming removed 3 bases from V and 5 bases from J, with 14 bases in between. The CDR3 loop is CASSLNRRTDEQYF. The CDR3 bases are TGTGCCAGCAGCTTGAATAGACGGACAGACGAGCAGTACTTC.

The gene calls are TRBV6-5 and TRBJ2-5, with unresolved D. V was pared by 5 bases and J by 2 bases, with 3 bases between. CDR1 is MNHEY, CDR2 SVGAGI, per germline. The CDR3 consists of 11 residues. The CDR3 DNA reads TGTGCCAGCAGTCAACAAGAGACCCAGTACTTC. Translated, it gives CASSQQETQYF.

This clone was seen more than once but under ten times. The rearrangement joins TRBV18 to TRBJ1-4; D unclear. Trimming cost V 6 bases and J 0 bases, with 26 bases left between them. The CDR3 contains 20 residues. Germline CDR1 is KGHSH and CDR2 is LQKENI. The CDR3 nucleotides are TGTGCCAGCTCCCCCCTCGGGGTTGGCAGTGCCTCGGCAACTAATGAAAAACTGTTTTTT. Amino acids: CASSPLGVGSASATNEKLFF.

The gene calls are TRBV21-1 and TRBJ2-7; TRBD1, as called in the table, went unchecked against the DNA. TRBV21-1 constitutes a pseudogene. The CDR3 has 12 residues. The CDR3 loop reads CASSKRTGEQYF. DNA of the CDR3: TGTGCCAGCAGCAAACGGACAGGCGAGCAGTACTTC.

CDR3 DNA sequence: TGTGCCAGCAGCGGCCCCCGGGACAGGGGCCACAATGAGCAGTTCTTC. Translated, it gives CASSGPRDRGHNEQFF. The rearrangement links TRBV7-9 to TRBJ2-1; TRBD1 matches at 10 bases. Germline CDR1 and CDR2: SEHNR and FQNEAQ (reference sequence). Unmatched junction bases numbered 9, after V lost 5 bases and J lost 5 bases. This CDR3 spans 16 amino acids.

CDR3: CASSPRTGNEQFF. The CDR3 DNA is TGTGCCAGCAGCCCCAGGACGGGGAATGAGCAGTTCTTC. V is TRBV7-2 and J is TRBJ2-1, with TRBD2 as a possible D gene (5 bases). In germline, CDR1 is SGHTA, CDR2 FQGNSA. The CDR3 covers 13 residues. Trimming pared 5 bases from V and 7 bases from J, leaving 12 bases between.

The chain joins TRBV11-2 to TRBJ2-1, with 10 bases fitting TRBD2. From germline, CDR1 is SGHAT and CDR2 FQNNGV. V gave up 1 base and J gave up 0 bases; unmatched junction bases: 3. This CDR3 is 17 amino acids long. CDR3 protein: CASSLAAGGLSYNEQFF. CDR3 DNA sequence: TGTGCCAGCAGCTTAGCAGCGGGGGGGCTCTCCTACAATGAGCAGTTCTTC.

This chain connects TRBV19 to TRBJ1-5; D is unclear. V was trimmed by 6 bases and J by 4 bases, leaving 10 bases between them. The germline V gene encodes CDR1 LNHDA and CDR2 SQIVND (reference sequence). The CDR3 sequence is 13 residues long. The CDR3 sequence is CASSPVLNQPQHF. The CDR3, as DNA: TGTGCCAGTAGCCCGGTGTTAAATCAGCCCCAGCATTTT. Supplemented by reference TRBV19 and TRBJ1-5, the full variable domain reads DGGITQSPKYLFRKEGQNVTLSCEQNLNHDAMYWYRQDPGQGLRLIYYSQIVNDFQKGDIAEGYSVSREKKESFPLTVTSAQKNPTAFYLCASSPVLNQPQHFGDGTRLSIL.

The V gene is TRBV18, the J gene TRBJ2-3; weak D call: TRBD2 (5 bases). Looked up from germline, CDR1 is KGHSH and CDR2 is LQKENI. There are 17 residues in the CDR3. V shed 3 bases and J shed 0 bases, with 16 bases lying between them. CDR3 sequence: CASSPLIVIASTDTQYF. The CDR3, as DNA: TGTGCCAGCTCACCCTTGATCGTGATAGCGAGCACAGATACGCAGTATTTT.

The chain couples TRBV12-3 or TRBV12-4 to TRBJ2-7; unclear D gene. This CDR3 spans 12 amino acids. V lost 3 bases and J 7 bases, leaving 10 bases between the germline ends. CDR3 sequence reads: CASSLSYGEQYF. Written as DNA, the CDR3 is TGTGCCAGCAGTTTGAGTTATGGTGAGCAGTACTTC.

This clone was seen at least ten times. The chain recombines TRBV19 with TRBJ2-7, with 9 bases matching TRBD1. The CDR3 runs to 12 residues. Germline CDR1 reads LNHDA; CDR2 reads SQIVND (reference sequence). Trimming cost V 8 bases and J 3 bases; bases outside gene matches: 2. CDR3 bases: TGTGCCAGTGGACAGGGGTTCTACGAGCAGTACTTC. Its protein is CASGQGFYEQYF.

This CDR3 is CASSPSLAGTYEQYF. In DNA, the CDR3 is TGCGCCAGCAGCCCCTCCTTAGCGGGAACCTACGAGCAGTACTTC. The chain is built from TRBV5-1 and TRBJ2-7; 8 positions match TRBD2. The CDR3 has 15 residues. Trimming at V came to 4 bases and at J to 2 bases, leaving 8 bases not matched to a gene. Germline CDR1 is SGHRS and CDR2 is YFSETQ.